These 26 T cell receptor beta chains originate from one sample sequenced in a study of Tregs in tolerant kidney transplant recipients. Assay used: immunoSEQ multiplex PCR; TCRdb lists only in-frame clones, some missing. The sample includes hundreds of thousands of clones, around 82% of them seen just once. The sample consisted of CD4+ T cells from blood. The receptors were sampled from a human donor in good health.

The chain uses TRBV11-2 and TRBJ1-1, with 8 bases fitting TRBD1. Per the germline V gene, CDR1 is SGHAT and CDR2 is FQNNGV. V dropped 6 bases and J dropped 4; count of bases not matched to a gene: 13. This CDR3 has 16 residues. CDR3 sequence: CASSFQGALLGTEAFF. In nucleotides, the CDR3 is TGTGCCAGCAGTTTCCAGGGGGCTTTGCTCGGCACTGAAGCTTTCTTT.

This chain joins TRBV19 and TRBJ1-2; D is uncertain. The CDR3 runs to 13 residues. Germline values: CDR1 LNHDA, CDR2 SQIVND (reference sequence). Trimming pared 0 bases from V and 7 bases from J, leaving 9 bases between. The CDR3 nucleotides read TGTGCCAGTAGTATAGATCGGGCGCTTGGCTACACCTTC. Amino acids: CASSIDRALGYTF.

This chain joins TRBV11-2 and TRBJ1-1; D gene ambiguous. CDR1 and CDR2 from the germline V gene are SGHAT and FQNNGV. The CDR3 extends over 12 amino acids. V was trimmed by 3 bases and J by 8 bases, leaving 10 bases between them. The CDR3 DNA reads TGTGCCAGCAGCTTGCAAACAGCCGAAGCTTTCTTT. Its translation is CASSLQTAEAFF.

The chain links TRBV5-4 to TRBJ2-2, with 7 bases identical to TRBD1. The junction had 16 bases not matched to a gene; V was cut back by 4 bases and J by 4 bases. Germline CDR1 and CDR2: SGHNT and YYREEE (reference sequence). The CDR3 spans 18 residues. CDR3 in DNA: TGTGCCAGCAGCGACCAGGGGGTCCCACGGCGTGGCACCGGGGAGCTGTTTTTT. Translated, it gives CASSDQGVPRRGTGELFF.

The CDR3 sequence: CASRRLAGLYEQYF. CDR3 coding DNA: TGTGCCAGCAGACGACTAGCGGGACTCTACGAGCAGTACTTC. This sequence joins TRBV6-5 and TRBJ2-7; 11 bases agree with TRBD2. CDR3 length: 14 residues. Germline loops: CDR1 MNHEY, CDR2 SVGAGI. With 6 bases clipped from V and 3 bases from J, the junction kept 4 bases outside the gene matches.

The CDR3 coding sequence is TGTGCCAGCAGTGCCGATCCTTATAGCAATCAGCCCCAGCATTTT. Its protein is CASSADPYSNQPQHF. The rearrangement uses TRBV6-4 and TRBJ1-5; D gene unclear. Germline CDR1 reads MRHNA; CDR2 reads SNTAGT. This CDR3 region has 15 residues. V lost 4 bases and J lost 0, with 10 bases in between.

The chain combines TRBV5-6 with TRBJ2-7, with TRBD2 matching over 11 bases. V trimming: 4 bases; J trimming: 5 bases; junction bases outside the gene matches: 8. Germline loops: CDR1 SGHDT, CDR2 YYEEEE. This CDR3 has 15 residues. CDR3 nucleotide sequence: TGTGCCAGCAGCCCCGGGACTAGCGGTTCTAACGAGCAGTACTTC. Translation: CASSPGTSGSNEQYF.

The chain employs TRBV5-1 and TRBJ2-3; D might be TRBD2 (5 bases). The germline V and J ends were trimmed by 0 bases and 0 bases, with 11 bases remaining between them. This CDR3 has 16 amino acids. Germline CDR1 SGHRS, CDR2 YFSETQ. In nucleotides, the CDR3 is TGCGCCAGCAGCTTGGGGCGGACTTCTAGCACAGATACGCAGTATTTT. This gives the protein CASSLGRTSSTDTQYF.

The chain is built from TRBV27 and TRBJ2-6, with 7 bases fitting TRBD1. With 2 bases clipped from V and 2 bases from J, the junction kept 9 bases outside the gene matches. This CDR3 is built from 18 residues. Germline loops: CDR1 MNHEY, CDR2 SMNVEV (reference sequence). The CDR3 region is CASSLQTGRATGANVLTF. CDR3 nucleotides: TGTGCCAGCAGTTTACAGACAGGGCGGGCTACTGGGGCCAACGTCCTGACTTTC.

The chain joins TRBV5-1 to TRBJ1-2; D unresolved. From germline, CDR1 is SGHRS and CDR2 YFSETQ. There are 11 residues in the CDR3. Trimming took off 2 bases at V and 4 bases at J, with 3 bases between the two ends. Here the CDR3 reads CASSFGYGYTF. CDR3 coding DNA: TGCGCCAGCAGCTTTGGCTATGGCTACACCTTC.

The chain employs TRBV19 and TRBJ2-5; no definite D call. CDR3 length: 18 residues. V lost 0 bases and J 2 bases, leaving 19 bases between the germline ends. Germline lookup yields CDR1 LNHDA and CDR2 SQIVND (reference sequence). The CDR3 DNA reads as TGTGCCAGTAGTATAGATCTATGGCTAGGCACCGGACAAGAGACCCAGTACTTC. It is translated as CASSIDLWLGTGQETQYF.

This chain's CDR3 is CASNLPKQGFDEQYF. CDR3 nucleotide sequence: TGTGCCAGCAATCTTCCCAAACAGGGTTTCGACGAGCAGTACTTC. V and J are TRBV6-6 and TRBJ2-7, with D perhaps TRBD1 (6 bases). Trimming stripped 7 bases from V and 5 bases from J, with 21 bases between. In germline, CDR1 is MNHNY, CDR2 SVGAGI (reference sequence). The CDR3 has 15 amino acids.

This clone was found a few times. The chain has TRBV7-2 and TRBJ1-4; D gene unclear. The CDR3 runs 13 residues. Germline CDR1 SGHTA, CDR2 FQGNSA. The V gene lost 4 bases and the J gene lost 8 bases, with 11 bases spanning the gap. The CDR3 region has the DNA TGTGCCAGCAGCTACAAGACGGGAGAAAAACTGTTTTTT. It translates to CASSYKTGEKLFF.

Here the CDR3 DNA reads TGCGCCAGCAGCCAATTCCTCCATGTAGGGACAGGGGTGATTGGCTACACCTTC. Translating it yields CASSQFLHVGTGVIGYTF. V gene TRBV4-1 combines with J gene TRBJ1-2; 10 bases fit TRBD1. V gave up 2 bases and J gave up 7 bases; unmatched junction bases: 16. The CDR3 length is 18 residues. From germline, CDR1 is MGHRA and CDR2 YSYEKL.

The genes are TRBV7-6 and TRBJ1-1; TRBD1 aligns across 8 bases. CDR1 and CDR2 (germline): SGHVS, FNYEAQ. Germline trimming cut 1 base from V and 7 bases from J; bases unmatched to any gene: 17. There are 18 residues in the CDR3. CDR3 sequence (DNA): TGTGCCAGCAGCTTAGAGCTTTGGCAGGGGGCAACAGTTGGTGAAGCTTTCTTT. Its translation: CASSLELWQGATVGEAFF.

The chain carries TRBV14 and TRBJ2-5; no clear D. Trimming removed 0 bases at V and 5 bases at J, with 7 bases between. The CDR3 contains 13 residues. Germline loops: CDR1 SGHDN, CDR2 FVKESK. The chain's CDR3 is CASSQDIEETQYF. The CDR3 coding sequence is TGTGCCAGCAGCCAAGATATAGAGGAGACCCAGTACTTC.

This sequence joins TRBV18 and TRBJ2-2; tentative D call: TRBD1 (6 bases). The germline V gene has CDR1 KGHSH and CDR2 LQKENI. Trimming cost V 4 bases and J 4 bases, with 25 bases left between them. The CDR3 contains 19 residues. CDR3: CASSLRSLVGTKVTGELFF. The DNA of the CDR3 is TGTGCCAGCTCACTACGGTCACTGGTTGGGACAAAGGTCACCGGGGAGCTGTTTTTT.

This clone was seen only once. The CDR3 region is CASSSNRQIYEQYF. DNA for the CDR3: TGTGCCAGCAGTTCTAATAGACAGATCTACGAGCAGTACTTC. This sequence joins TRBV6-5 and TRBJ2-7; maybe TRBD1 (5 bases). Germline CDR1 reads MNHEY; CDR2 reads SVGAGI. Trimming stripped 4 bases from V and 3 bases from J, with 13 bases between. This CDR3 is 14 amino acids long.

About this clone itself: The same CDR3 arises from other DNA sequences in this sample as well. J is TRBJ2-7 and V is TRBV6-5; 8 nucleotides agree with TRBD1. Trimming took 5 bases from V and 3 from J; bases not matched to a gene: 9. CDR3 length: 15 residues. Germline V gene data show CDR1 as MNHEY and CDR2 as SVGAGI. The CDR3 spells CASSPQGARRYEQYF. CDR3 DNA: TGTGCCAGCAGTCCGCAGGGGGCGAGACGCTACGAGCAGTACTTC.

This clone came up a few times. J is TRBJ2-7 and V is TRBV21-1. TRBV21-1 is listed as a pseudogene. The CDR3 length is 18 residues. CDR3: CASSKRRLPGLDSYEQYF. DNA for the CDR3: TGTGCCAGCAGCAAGAGACGACTCCCGGGCCTCGATTCCTACGAGCAGTACTTC.

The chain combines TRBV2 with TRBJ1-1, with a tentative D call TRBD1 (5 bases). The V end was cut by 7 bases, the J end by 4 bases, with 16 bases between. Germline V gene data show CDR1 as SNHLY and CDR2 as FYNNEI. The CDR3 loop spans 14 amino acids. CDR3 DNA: TGTGCCAGCACCCTCGGGACCCCAAGCACTGAAGCTTTCTTT. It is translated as CASTLGTPSTEAFF.

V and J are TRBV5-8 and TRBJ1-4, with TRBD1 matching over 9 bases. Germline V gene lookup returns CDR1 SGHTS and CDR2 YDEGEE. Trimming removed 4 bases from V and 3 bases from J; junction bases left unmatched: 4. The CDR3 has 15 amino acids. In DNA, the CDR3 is TGTGCCAGCAGCCCCGGACAGGGGCCTAATGAAAAACTGTTTTTT. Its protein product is CASSPGQGPNEKLFF.

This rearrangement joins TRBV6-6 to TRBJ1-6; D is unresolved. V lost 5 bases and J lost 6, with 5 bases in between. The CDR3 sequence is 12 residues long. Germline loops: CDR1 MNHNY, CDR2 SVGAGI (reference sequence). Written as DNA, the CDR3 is TGTGCCAGCAGTAATGGTAATTCACCCCTCCACTTT. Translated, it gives CASSNGNSPLHF.

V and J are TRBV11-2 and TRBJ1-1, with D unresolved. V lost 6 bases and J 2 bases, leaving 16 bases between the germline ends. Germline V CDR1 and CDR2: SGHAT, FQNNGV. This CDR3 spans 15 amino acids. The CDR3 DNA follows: TGTGCCAGCAGTGGAACACGGGGATCCAACACTGAAGCTTTCTTT. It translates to CASSGTRGSNTEAFF. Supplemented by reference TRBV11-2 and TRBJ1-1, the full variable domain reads EAGVAQSPRYKIIEKRQSVAFWCNPISGHATLYWYQQILGQGPKLLIQFQNNGVVDDSQLPKDRFSAERLKGVDSTLKIQPAKLEDSAVYLCASSGTRGSNTEAFFGQGTRLTVV.

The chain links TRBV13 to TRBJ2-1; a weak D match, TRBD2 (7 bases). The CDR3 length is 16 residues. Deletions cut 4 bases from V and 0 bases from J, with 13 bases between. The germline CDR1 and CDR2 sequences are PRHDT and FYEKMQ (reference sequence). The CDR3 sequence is CASSSYGGPSYNEQFF. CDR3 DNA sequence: TGTGCCAGCAGCTCGTACGGGGGGCCCTCCTACAATGAGCAGTTCTTC.

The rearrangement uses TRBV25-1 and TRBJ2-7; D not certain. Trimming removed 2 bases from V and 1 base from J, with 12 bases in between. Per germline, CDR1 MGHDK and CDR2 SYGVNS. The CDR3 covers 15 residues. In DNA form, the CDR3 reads TGTGCCAGCAGTGAAGGCTCCTTGCCGTCCTACGAGCAGTACTTC. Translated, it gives CASSEGSLPSYEQYF.